The clone carrying this T cell receptor beta chain was seen repeatedly, ten times or more. The antigen is unknown. This entry belongs to a study of T cells in Graves' hyperthyroidism and ophthalmopathy. Regarding the study as a whole: Peripheral blood also featured most of the thyroid clonotypes expanded above 0.001.

Exclusion followed for patients with uncontrolled infection, other autoimmune disease, pregnancy or lactation. The V gene lost 0 bases and the J gene lost 2 bases, with 5 bases spanning the gap. Germline V CDR1 and CDR2: SGHAT, FQNNGV. This CDR3 has 13 amino acids. TCR beta CDR3 regions were amplified from RNA transcripts. The HTBI primer set drove a first-round RT-PCR of the TCR CDR3. TCRdb re-derived calls from the multiplex PCR reads in MiXCR, one entry per CDR3 protein. The table records approximately 330,000 distinct CDR3 sequences, 18% of them present only once. This clonotype was sampled from a woman aged 45-65 years with Graves' hyperthyroidism. The chain joins TRBV11-2 to TRBJ2-7; D is unresolved. The source material was blood. CDR3 loop: CASSLDRAYEQYV. CDR3 bases: TGTGCCAGCAGCTTAGATAGGGCCTACGAGCAGTACGTC.